The sequence of this TCR beta chain was determined in a study of T cell responses to AZD1222 COVID-19 vaccine. Study as a whole: Second-dose intervals of approximately 4 or approximately 12 weeks were pooled. Study-level findings and limits: Among spike-specific TCRs, nearly half reportedly target unmutated variant regions. Possibly, clonal diversity was underestimated; donors were largely white British and included more females.

The CDR3 extends over 15 amino acids. Trimming removed 1 base from V and 4 bases from J, with 13 bases in between. CDR1 MNHNS and CDR2 SASEGT come from the germline V gene. Method: immunoSEQ multiplex PCR; TCRdb's copy keeps in-frame clones and lacks some. The profile covers about 96,000 clones, with about nine tenths appearing a single time and roughly 1.7% taken by the ten largest. Of note for this clone: No antigen is known for it.

Specimen: peripheral blood, collected on day 0 of AZD1222 vaccination. The chain joins TRBV6-1 to TRBJ1-2; D remains unclear. The sequence was collected from an adult in good health. The CDR3 nucleotides are TGTGCCAGCAGTGAAGTACTTTACACACTCTATGGCTACACCTTC. Encoded protein: CASSEVLYTLYGYTF.